The clone carrying this T cell receptor (beta chain) was counted between two and nine times. This specimen belongs to a study of blood T cell repertoires in COVID-19. This CDR3 has 13 residues. The germline V gene has CDR1 MDHEN and CDR2 SYDVKM. V lost 4 bases to trimming and J lost 3 bases, with 10 bases between them. Profiling relied on immunoSEQ multiplex PCR, and the TCRdb table lists in-frame clones only, not all of them. The sample consists of more than 150,000 clones, roughly four fifths of them appearing once. The source of this sequence is a woman of 80 years or more with COVID-19, enrolled during active disease. V is TRBV28 and J is TRBJ2-7; no clear D. Sequencing was done on a sample of peripheral blood. The CDR3 reads CASSYQVFYEQYF. The CDR3 DNA reads as TGTGCCAGCAGTTACCAGGTTTTCTACGAGCAGTACTTC.